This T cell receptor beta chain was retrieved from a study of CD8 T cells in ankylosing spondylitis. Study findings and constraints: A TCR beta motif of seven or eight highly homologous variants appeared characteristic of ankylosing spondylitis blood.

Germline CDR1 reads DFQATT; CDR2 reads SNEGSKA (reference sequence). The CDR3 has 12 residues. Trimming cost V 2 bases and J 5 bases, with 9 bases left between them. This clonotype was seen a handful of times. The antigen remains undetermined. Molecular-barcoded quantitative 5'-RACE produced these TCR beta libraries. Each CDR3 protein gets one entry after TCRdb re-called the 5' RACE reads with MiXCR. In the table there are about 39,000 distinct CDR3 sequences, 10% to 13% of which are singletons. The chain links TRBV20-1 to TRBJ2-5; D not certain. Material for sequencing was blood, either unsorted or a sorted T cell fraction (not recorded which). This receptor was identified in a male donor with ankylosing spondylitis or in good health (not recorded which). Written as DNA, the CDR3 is TGCAGTGCTAGATCTAGAACCGAGACCCAGTACTTC. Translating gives CSARSRTETQYF.